This T cell receptor (beta chain) originates from a study of shared clonotypes between healthy human individuals. V was pared by 3 bases and J by 0 bases, with 11 bases between. The V gene's germline CDR1 is MDHEN and CDR2 SYDVKM. This CDR3 contains 15 residues. Generated by immunoSEQ multiplex PCR, the TCRdb table keeps only in-frame clones and is missing some. The data show 2 million to 2.5 million clones, under 95% seen once. It was into CD45RA+ naive and CD45RA-negative memory subsets that the CD4+ cells were split. Findings and caveats of the study: Across subsets, estimated richness was generally greater for naive than for memory populations. A handful of donors showed sharing of about 4.7% of naive CD4 clonotypes.

Comment on this clone: The antigen is unknown.

The rearrangement uses TRBV28 and TRBJ1-1; D is ambiguous. This TCR came from a man aged 18-30 years in good health. Some clones in this sample may be carry-over from other donors' samples. Material: naive CD4+ T cells from PBMCs. The subset was: CD45RA+ positively selected. The CDR3 DNA is TGTGCCAGCAGTTTTCTTGTAATCATGAACACTGAAGCTTTCTTT. Its translation is CASSFLVIMNTEAFF.